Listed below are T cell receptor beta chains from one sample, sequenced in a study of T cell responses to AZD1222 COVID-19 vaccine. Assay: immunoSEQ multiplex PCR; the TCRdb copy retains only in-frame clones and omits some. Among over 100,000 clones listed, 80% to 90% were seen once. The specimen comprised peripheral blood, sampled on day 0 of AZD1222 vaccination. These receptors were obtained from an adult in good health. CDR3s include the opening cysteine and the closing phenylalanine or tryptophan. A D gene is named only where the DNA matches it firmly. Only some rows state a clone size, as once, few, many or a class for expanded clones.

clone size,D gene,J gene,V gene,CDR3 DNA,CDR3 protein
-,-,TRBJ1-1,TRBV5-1,TGCGCCAGCAGCGAAAGAAGTAGTCCGAACACTGAAGCTTTCTTT,CASSERSSPNTEAFF
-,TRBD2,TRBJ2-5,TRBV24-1,TGTGCCACCAGTGAGGCTAGCGGGGCGGAGACCCAGTACTTC,CATSEASGAETQYF
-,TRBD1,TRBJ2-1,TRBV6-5,TGTGCCAGCAGTTCCGGGACAGGGCCCTACAATGAGCAGTTCTTC,CASSSGTGPYNEQFF
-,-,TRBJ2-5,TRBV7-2,TGTGCCAGCAGCACCGCAGGGACGGGAGAGACCCAGTACTTC,CASSTAGTGETQYF
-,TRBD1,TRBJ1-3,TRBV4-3,TGCGCCAGCAGCCAAGATATGGGAGGGGGCGCCTACTCTGGAAACACCATATATTTT,CASSQDMGGGAYSGNTIYF
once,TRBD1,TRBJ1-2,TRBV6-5,TGTGCCAGCAGTTACGGGGACAGGGAGTTCGGCTACACCTTC,CASSYGDREFGYTF
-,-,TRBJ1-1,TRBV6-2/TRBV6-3,TGTGCCAGCAGTGCAAGGGTGAAAAACACTGAAGCTTTCTTT,CASSARVKNTEAFF
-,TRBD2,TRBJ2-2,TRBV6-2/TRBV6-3,TGTGCCAGCAGTCATCCGGGACTAGCGAGCACCGGGGAGCTGTTTTTT,CASSHPGLASTGELFF
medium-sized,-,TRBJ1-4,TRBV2,TGTGCCAGCAGTTTTTCAGTCGAAAAACTGTTTTTT,CASSFSVEKLFF
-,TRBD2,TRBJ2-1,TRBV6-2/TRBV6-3,TGTGCCAGCAGTTATCAGGGACTAGAGCAGTTCTTC,CASSYQGLEQFF
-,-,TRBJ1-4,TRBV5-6,TGTGCCAGCAGCCCCGGGGGGATGTCCGGGATCGAAAAACTGTTTTTT,CASSPGGMSGIEKLFF
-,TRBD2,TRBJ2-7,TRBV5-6,TGTGCCAGCAGCCCCACGAGAGTAGCGGGATTCCCTCCATCGGACGAGCAGTACTTC,CASSPTRVAGFPPSDEQYF
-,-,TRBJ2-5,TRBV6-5,TGTGCCAGCACCCGGGTAGGGGGGGTGATGGAGACCCAGTACTTC,CASTRVGGVMETQYF
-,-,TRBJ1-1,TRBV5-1,TGCGCCAGCAGCCGATACACGGGGAACACTGAAGCTTTCTTT,CASSRYTGNTEAFF
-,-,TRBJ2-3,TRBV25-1,TGTGCCAGCAGTGAAGGCTCAGCCCCAAGGTCAGATACGCAGTATTTT,CASSEGSAPRSDTQYF
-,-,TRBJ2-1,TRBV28,TGTGCCAGCAGTTTACGTTACAATGAGCAGTTCTTC,CASSLRYNEQFF
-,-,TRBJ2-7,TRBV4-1,TGCGCCAGCAGCCAAGAATCGGGGTACGAGCAGTACTTC,CASSQESGYEQYF
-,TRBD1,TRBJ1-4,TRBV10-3,TGTGCCATCAGTGATATACCGGGACAGGGATCTATTGGGGAAAAACTGTTTTTT,CAISDIPGQGSIGEKLFF
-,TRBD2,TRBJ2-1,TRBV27,TGTGCCAGCAGTTTTACTAGCGGGAGATACAATGAGCAGTTCTTC,CASSFTSGRYNEQFF
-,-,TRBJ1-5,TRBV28,TGTGCCAGCAGATTGGAGACTAGCCTGTCTCAGCCCCAGCATTTT,CASRLETSLSQPQHF
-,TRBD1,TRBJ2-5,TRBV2,TGTGCCAGCAGTCGAGACAGGGCTCGAGAGACCCAGTACTTC,CASSRDRARETQYF
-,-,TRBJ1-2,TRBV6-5,TGTGCCAGCAGCCCCGGGCCATACCTTCATGGCTACACCTTC,CASSPGPYLHGYTF
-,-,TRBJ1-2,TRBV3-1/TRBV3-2,TGTGCCAGCAGCCAAGTCCCCAGGGACGGCTACACCTTC,CASSQVPRDGYTF
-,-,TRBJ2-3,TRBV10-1,TGCGCCAGCAGTGAGGGAGGGACCGGATCAGATACGCAGTATTTT,CASSEGGTGSDTQYF
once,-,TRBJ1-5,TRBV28,TGTGCCAGCAGCCTAGGCGGGCCGGGCAATCAGCCCCAGCATTTT,CASSLGGPGNQPQHF
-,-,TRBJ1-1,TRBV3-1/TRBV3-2,TGTGCCAGCAGCCAACTGTCCATGAACACTGAAGCTTTCTTT,CASSQLSMNTEAFF
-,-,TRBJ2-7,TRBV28,TGTGCCAGCGGACAGCCCTACGAGCAGTACTTC,CASGQPYEQYF
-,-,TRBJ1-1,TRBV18,TGTGCCAGCTCACCACCTCGGGGTGAAGCTTTCTTT,CASSPPRGEAFF